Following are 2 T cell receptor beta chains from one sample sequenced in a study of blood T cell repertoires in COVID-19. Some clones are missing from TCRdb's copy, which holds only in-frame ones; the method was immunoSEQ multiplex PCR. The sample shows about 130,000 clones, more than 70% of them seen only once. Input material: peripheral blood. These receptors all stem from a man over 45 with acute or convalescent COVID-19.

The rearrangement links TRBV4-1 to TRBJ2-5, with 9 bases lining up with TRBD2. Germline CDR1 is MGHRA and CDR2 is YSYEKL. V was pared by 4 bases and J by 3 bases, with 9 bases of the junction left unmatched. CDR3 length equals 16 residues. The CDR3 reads CASSPPRSGGKETQYF. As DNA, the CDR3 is TGCGCCAGCAGCCCGCCAAGGAGCGGGGGGAAAGAGACCCAGTACTTC.

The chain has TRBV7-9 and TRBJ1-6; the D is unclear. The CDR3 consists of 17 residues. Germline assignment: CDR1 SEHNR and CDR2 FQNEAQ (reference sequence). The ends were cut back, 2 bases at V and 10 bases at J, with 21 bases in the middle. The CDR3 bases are TGTGCCAGCAGCTTACACTCGACTGGACTTGGTCGATCACCCCTCCACTTT. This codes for CASSLHSTGLGRSPLHF.